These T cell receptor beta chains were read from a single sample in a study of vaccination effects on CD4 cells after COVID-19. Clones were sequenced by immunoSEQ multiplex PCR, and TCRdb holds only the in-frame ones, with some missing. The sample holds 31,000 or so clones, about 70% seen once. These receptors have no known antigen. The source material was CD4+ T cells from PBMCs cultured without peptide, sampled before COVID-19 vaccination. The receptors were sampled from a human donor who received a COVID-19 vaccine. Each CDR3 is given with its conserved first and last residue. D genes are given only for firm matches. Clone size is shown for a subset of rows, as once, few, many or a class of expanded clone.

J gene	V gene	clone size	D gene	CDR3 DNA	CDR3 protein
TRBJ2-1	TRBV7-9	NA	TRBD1	TGTGCCAGCAGCCTCGACAGGGCATCCTACAATGAGCAGTTCTTC	CASSLDRASYNEQFF
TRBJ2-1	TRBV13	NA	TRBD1	TGTGCCAGCAGCTTAGGTCGGACAGGGGCCGGGGATGAGCAGTTCTTC	CASSLGRTGAGDEQFF
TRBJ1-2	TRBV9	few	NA	TGTGCCAGCAGCGTAGATAGGCTTCAGGATGGCTACACCTTC	CASSVDRLQDGYTF
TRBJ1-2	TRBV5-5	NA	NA	TGTGCCAGCAGCTTGAAATTTCAGGGAGTGACTGGCTATGGCTACACCTTC	CASSLKFQGVTGYGYTF
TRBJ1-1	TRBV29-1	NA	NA	TGCAGCGTTGGGGGAACCCTCCGGACTGAAGCTTTCTTT	CSVGGTLRTEAFF
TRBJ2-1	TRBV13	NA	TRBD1	TGTGCCAGCAGCCTGTTTACGGGACAGGGGCTCTTC	CASSLFTGQGLF
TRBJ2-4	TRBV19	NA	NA	TGTGCCAGTAGGGGGCGGGGAGCCAAAAACATTCAGTACTTC	CASRGRGAKNIQYF
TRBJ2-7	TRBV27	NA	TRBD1	TGTGCCAGCAGTTTATCGGGTCTCCCAGGGGGCTACGAGCAGTACTTC	CASSLSGLPGGYEQYF
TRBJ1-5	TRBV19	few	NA	TGTGCCAGTACCAGGGAAAGTGGACAGCCCCAGCATTTT	CASTRESGQPQHF
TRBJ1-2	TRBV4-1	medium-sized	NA	TGCGCCAGCAGCCAACCCGCCTTCTCGGGTGGCTACACCTTC	CASSQPAFSGGYTF
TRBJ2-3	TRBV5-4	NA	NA	TGTGCCAGCAGCCTAAAAGGACAGGATACGCAGTATTTT	CASSLKGQDTQYF
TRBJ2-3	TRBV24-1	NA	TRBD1	TGTGCCACCAGTGATTTGCAGGGGGTGACAGATACGCAGTATTTT	CATSDLQGVTDTQYF
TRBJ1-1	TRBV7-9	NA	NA	TGTGCCAGCAGCTTCGATTTTAGGGGCACTGAAGCTTTCTTT	CASSFDFRGTEAFF
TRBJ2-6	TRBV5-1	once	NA	TGCGCCAGCAGCTTTGGGAACTCTGGGGCCAACGTCCTGACTTTC	CASSFGNSGANVLTF
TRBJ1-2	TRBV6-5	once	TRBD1	TGTGCCAGCAGAACAGGGGGCCTAGACTATGGCTACACCTTC	CASRTGGLDYGYTF
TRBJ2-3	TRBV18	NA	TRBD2	TGTGCCAGCTCAACCGGGAGGGGGACAGATACGCAGTATTTT	CASSTGRGTDTQYF
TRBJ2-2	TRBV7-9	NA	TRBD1	TGTGCCAGCAGCTCGAACAGGGGAATAGGCACCGGGGAGCTGTTTTTT	CASSSNRGIGTGELFF
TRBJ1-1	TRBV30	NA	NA	TGTGCCTGGAGTTGGGCGAACACTGAAGCTTTCTTT	CAWSWANTEAFF
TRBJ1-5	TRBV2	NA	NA	TGTGCCAGCTCCCAGGGACCCAATCAGCCCCAGCATTTT	CASSQGPNQPQHF
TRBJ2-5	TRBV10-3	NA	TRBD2	TGTGCCATCAGTGGGGGCAATCTGAACAGCGGGGGGGCCCAGGAGACCCAGTACTTC	CAISGGNLNSGGAQETQYF
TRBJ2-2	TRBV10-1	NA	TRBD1	TGCGCCAGCAGTGCAGGGGGCACGAACACCGGGGAGCTGTTTTTT	CASSAGGTNTGELFF
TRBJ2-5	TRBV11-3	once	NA	TGTGCCAGCAGCTTCGTGACAAAAGAGACCCAGTACTTC	CASSFVTKETQYF
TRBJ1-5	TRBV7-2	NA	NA	TGTGCCAGCAGCTTAGGACCCGGGGGCAATCAGCCCCAGCATTTT	CASSLGPGGNQPQHF
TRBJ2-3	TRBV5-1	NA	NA	TGCGCCAGCAGCACCTTAACAGATACGCAGTATTTT	CASSTLTDTQYF
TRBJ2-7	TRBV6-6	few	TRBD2	TGTGCCAGCAGTTCACTCCGGGAGGCCTACGAGCAGTACTTC	CASSSLREAYEQYF
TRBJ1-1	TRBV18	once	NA	TGTGCCAGCTCACCGATGGACAACCCGAGGGGCACTGAAGCTTTCTTT	CASSPMDNPRGTEAFF
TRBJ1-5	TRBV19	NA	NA	TGTGCCAGTAGTATTCGCAGGGGAGGTCAGCCCCAGCATTTT	CASSIRRGGQPQHF
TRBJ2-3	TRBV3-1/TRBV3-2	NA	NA	TGTGCCAGCAGCCAAGATTTGGCAGGGAGGACAGATACGCAGTATTTT	CASSQDLAGRTDTQYF
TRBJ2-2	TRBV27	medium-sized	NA	TGTGCCAGCAGTTTCTGGACCGGGGAGCTGTTTTTT	CASSFWTGELFF
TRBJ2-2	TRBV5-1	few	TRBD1	TGCGCCAGTAGGACAGGGTCAACCGGGGAGCTGTTTTTT	CASRTGSTGELFF
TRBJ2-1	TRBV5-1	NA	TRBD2	TGCGCCAGCAGCTTGCTAGCGGAAGGCTCCAATGAGCAGTTCTTC	CASSLLAEGSNEQFF
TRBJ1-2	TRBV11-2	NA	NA	TGTGCCAGCAGCTTAGGCGCGGGGTACTATGGCTACACCTTC	CASSLGAGYYGYTF
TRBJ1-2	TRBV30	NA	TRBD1	TGTGCCTGGAAACTGACAGGGAGCGGCTACACCTTC	CAWKLTGSGYTF
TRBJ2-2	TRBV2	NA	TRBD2	TGTGCCAGCAGTGCCCGACTAGCGGGAGGTGGCGGGGAGCTGTTTTTT	CASSARLAGGGGELFF
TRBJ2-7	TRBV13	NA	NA	TGTGCCAGCAGCGAAGCAGGGAACCACGAGCAGTACTTC	CASSEAGNHEQYF
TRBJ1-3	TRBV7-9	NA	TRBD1	TGTGCCAGCAGCTTAGCCCAGGGGGCGTTTGGAAACACCATATATTTT	CASSLAQGAFGNTIYF
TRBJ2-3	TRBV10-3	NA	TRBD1	TGTGCCATCAGACCGGGACAGGGAGGAGATACGCAGTATTTT	CAIRPGQGGDTQYF
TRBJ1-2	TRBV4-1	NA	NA	TGCGCCAGCAGCCAAGTCCGGGACACCAACTATGGCTACACCTTC	CASSQVRDTNYGYTF
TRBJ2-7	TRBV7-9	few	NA	TGTGCCAGCAGCCCAGGACAGTCGTCCTACGAGCAGTACTTC	CASSPGQSSYEQYF
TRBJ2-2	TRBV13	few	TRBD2	TGTGCCAGCAGCTTAGGCTCTTTTGGTTCTAGCGGGAGTCGGGGCACCGGGGAGCTGTTTTTT	CASSLGSFGSSGSRGTGELFF
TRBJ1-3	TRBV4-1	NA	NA	TGCGCCAGCAGGCCCCAGGGGAAGTCTGGAAACACCATATATTTT	CASRPQGKSGNTIYF
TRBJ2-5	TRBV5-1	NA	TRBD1	TGCGCCAGCAGCCCGAGGGGGCGGGAGACCCAGTACTTC	CASSPRGRETQYF
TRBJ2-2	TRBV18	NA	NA	TGTGCCAGCTCACCCCCACTAGCCTGGAACACCGGGGAGCTGTTTTTT	CASSPPLAWNTGELFF
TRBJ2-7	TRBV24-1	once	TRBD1	TGTGCCACCAGTGATACCGGGACAGCCTTTTACGAGCAGTACTTC	CATSDTGTAFYEQYF
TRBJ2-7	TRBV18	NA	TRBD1	TGTGCCAGCTCGCCTACTACAGGGGTGAACTACGAGCAGTACTTC	CASSPTTGVNYEQYF
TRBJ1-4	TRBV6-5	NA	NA	TGTGCCAGCAGTCGTGACAGACGAAATGAAAAACTGTTTTTT	CASSRDRRNEKLFF
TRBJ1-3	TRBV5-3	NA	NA	TGTGCCAGAAGCTTGTTGTTCTGGGGCAGGGCGACTGGAAACACCATATATTTT	CARSLLFWGRATGNTIYF
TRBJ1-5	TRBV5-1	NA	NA	TGCGCCAGCAGCCCTGCCAGGGGCAATCAGCCCCAGCATTTT	CASSPARGNQPQHF
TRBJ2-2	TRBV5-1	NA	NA	TGCGCCAGCAGCGAGGGACCCACCGGGGAGCTGTTTTTT	CASSEGPTGELFF
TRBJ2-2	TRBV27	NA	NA	TGTGCCAGCAGTTGGCAGGGTGCCACCGGGGAGCTGTTTTTT	CASSWQGATGELFF
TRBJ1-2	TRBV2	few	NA	TGTGCCAGCAGTGAAGATCCAGTCGTCTATGGCTACACCTTC	CASSEDPVVYGYTF
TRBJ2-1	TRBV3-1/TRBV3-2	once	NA	TGTGCCAGCAGCCAAGTAACCTCCCCCCCAACTCGACAGAATATTAACAATGAGCAGTTCTTC	CASSQVTSPPTRQNINNEQFF
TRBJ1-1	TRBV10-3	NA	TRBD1	TGTGCCATCTCGACAGGGACGAACACTGAAGCTTTCTTT	CAISTGTNTEAFF
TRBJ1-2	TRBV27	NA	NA	TGTGCCAGCAGTTTGGAGGGCTATGGCTACACCTTC	CASSLEGYGYTF